Sequencing of this T cell receptor (beta chain) was carried out in a study of T-cell memory formation after mild COVID-19. In the study overall: TCR clusters were mostly confined to one donor each.

One entry per CDR3 protein, called by TCRdb with MiXCR from the 5' RACE reads. The repertoire includes 110,000 to 150,000 distinct CDR3 sequences, under 30% of them detected once, and roughly a quarter sits in the top ten. General study findings and limits: Shrinking CD4+ clones resided mostly in CM and EM, and CD8+ ones in EMRA. The pre-infection memory compartment contained some responding clones, suggesting cross-reactive memory joined.

CDR1 SEHNR and CDR2 FQNEAQ come from the germline V gene (reference sequence). This CDR3 has 17 residues. V dropped 4 bases and J dropped 7; count of bases not matched to a gene: 11. Concerning this clonotype itself: Its antigen is currently unknown.

The material sequenced was PBMCs or a T cell subset sorted from them (not recorded which). The V call is TRBV7-9, the J call TRBJ2-2; TRBD2 aligns across 11 bases. The TCR was taken from an adult woman who had mild COVID-19 (a few samples of this study predate the infection). Cell type and time point are not known. CDR3 nucleotide sequence: TGTGCCAGCAGCTGGTCTAGCGGGAGGCTCACTGACGGGGAGCTGTTTTTT. Amino acids: CASSWSSGRLTDGELFF.